Listed here are 28 T cell receptor beta chains from one sample, sequenced in a study of blood T cell repertoires in COVID-19. Libraries were prepared by immunoSEQ multiplex PCR; TCRdb keeps only in-frame clonotypes and omits some of them. The sample comprises about 200,000 clones, roughly 85% of which are singletons, and 2.4% rests with the top ten. The sequencing sample was made of peripheral blood. The receptor set was obtained from a woman aged 70 to 79 with COVID-19, enrolled during active disease.

The chain has TRBV7-8 and TRBJ1-3; D unclear. V was shortened by 7 bases and J by 7 bases, with 17 bases between the two germline ends. CDR1 and CDR2 (germline): SGHVS, FQNEAQ. The CDR3 totals 14 residues. The CDR3 DNA sequence: TGTGCCAGCACCATTGGGAGGGAAAGGAACACCATATATTTT. Translation: CASTIGRERNTIYF.

This rearrangement joins TRBV30 to TRBJ2-3; D not certain. Trimming cost V 1 base and J 1 base, with 6 bases left between them. There are 13 residues in the CDR3. Germline V gene sequence: CDR1 GTSNPN, CDR2 SVGIG (reference sequence). Here the CDR3 reads CAWSGARTDTQYF. The CDR3 coding sequence is TGTGCCTGGAGTGGCGCCCGCACAGATACGCAGTATTTT.

V and J are TRBV7-9 and TRBJ2-3, with D maybe TRBD1 (5 bases). This CDR3 is 16 amino acids long. Trimming took off 2 bases at V and 0 bases at J, with 12 bases between the two ends. CDR1 SEHNR and CDR2 FQNEAQ come from the germline V gene (reference sequence). CDR3 in amino acids: CASSLWGSLSTDTQYF. CDR3 sequence (DNA): TGTGCCAGCAGCTTATGGGGCAGCCTAAGCACAGATACGCAGTATTTT.

The rearrangement joins TRBV5-1 to TRBJ1-2; TRBD1 aligns across 9 bases. The CDR3 sequence is 18 residues long. CDR1 is SGHRS, CDR2 YFSETQ, per germline. V lost 0 bases, J lost 1 base, and 10 bases stayed unmatched. The CDR3 sequence is CASSLGVGQGDLNYGYTF. The CDR3 coding sequence is TGCGCCAGCAGCTTGGGTGTGGGACAGGGTGATCTTAACTATGGCTACACCTTC.

V gene TRBV6-2 or TRBV6-3 combines with J gene TRBJ2-7; 7 bases match TRBD2. Looked up from germline, CDR1 is MNHEY and CDR2 is SVGEGT. The CDR3 runs to 14 residues. Trimming at V came to 0 bases and at J to 6 bases, leaving 5 bases not matched to a gene. The CDR3: CASSYSVGLGEQYF. DNA of the CDR3: TGTGCCAGCAGTTACTCAGTAGGACTAGGCGAGCAGTACTTC.

The gene calls are TRBV11-3 and TRBJ2-1; D not certain. Germline loops: CDR1 SGHNT, CDR2 YENEEA. The CDR3 spans 15 residues. The V and J ends lost 0 bases and 3 bases respectively, with 9 bases between them. In DNA form, the CDR3 reads TGTGCCAGCAGCTTAGACTTCGCGTACTACAATGAGCAGTTCTTC. Translation: CASSLDFAYYNEQFF.

In regard to this clone: Germline and junction disagree at one end, which may indicate a read error. The chain couples TRBV5-4 to TRBJ2-4; TRBD2 is a possible D gene (6 bases). The CDR3 covers 16 residues. Germline CDR1 reads SGHNT; CDR2 reads YYREEE (reference sequence). In nucleotides, the CDR3 is TGTGCCGGCAGCTTGGTGGGAGGAATAGCCAAAAACATTCAGTACTTC. Protein: CAGSLVGGIAKNIQYF.

The J gene is TRBJ2-2, the V gene TRBV27, with 11 nucleotides matching TRBD1. In germline, CDR1 is MNHEY, CDR2 SMNVEV (reference sequence). This CDR3 is built from 15 residues. J lost 4 bases, V lost 3 bases, and 1 base had no gene match. The CDR3 DNA is TGTGCCAGCAGTTTCGGGACAGGGGGCACCGGGGAGCTGTTTTTT. This translates into CASSFGTGGTGELFF.

This clone came up once. The V and J genes are TRBV19 and TRBJ1-5; D may be TRBD1 (5 bases). V gave up 5 bases and J gave up 6 bases, with 17 bases separating them. The length of the CDR3 is 15 residues. The germline V gene has CDR1 LNHDA and CDR2 SQIVND (reference sequence). The CDR3 sequence is CASSGGTKTPQPQHF. CDR3 bases: TGTGCCAGTAGTGGCGGGACTAAAACCCCTCAGCCCCAGCATTTT.

The genes are TRBV7-9 and TRBJ2-3; 7 bases line up with TRBD2. V was clipped by 2 bases and J by 0 bases; unmatched bases: 8. The CDR3 has 17 amino acids. Per the germline V gene, CDR1 is SEHNR and CDR2 is FQNEAQ (reference sequence). The CDR3 loop reads CASSLHKGGGSTDTQYF. The CDR3 nucleotides are TGTGCCAGCAGCTTACATAAGGGCGGGGGTAGCACAGATACGCAGTATTTT. Full variable domain (outside the CDR3, taken from reference TRBV7-9 and TRBJ2-3): DTGVSQNPRHKITKRGQNVTFRCDPISEHNRLYWYRQTLGQGPEFLTYFQNEAQLEKSRLLSDRFSAERPKGSFSTLEIQRTEQGDSAMYLCASSLHKGGGSTDTQYFGPGTRLTVL.

In this sample, this clone turned up once. This chain uses TRBV10-3 with TRBJ1-1; TRBD1 agrees at 7 bases. Trimming took 4 bases from V and 1 from J; bases not matched to a gene: 3. The CDR3 loop spans 14 amino acids. Germline V gene sequence: CDR1 ENHRY, CDR2 SYGVKD. In nucleotides, the CDR3 is TGTGCCATCAGTGTGGGACAGTCGAACACTGAAGCTTTCTTT. This codes for CAISVGQSNTEAFF.

The chain carries TRBV2 and TRBJ2-5; unclear D gene. V dropped 6 bases and J dropped 2 bases, with 10 bases sitting between them. CDR3 length: 13 amino acids. The germline gives CDR1 SNHLY, CDR2 FYNNEI. The CDR3 region has the DNA TGTGCCAGCAGACGGAACAGTCAAGAGACCCAGTACTTC. Protein sequence: CASRRNSQETQYF.

This clone showed up just once. The chain joins TRBV11-2 to TRBJ2-1, with 7 bases matching TRBD2. J gave up 4 bases and V 5 bases, and 8 bases lay outside the gene matches. This CDR3 spans 15 amino acids. Germline V gene sequence: CDR1 SGHAT, CDR2 FQNNGV. CDR3 in DNA: TGTGCCAGCAGCCAACGACTAGCTCGATACAATGAGCAGTTCTTC. It encodes CASSQRLARYNEQFF.

The rearrangement uses TRBV13 and TRBJ2-5; 7 nucleotides line up with TRBD1. Unmatched junction bases numbered 6, after V lost 9 bases and J lost 2 bases. The CDR3 totals 13 residues. Germline CDR1 and CDR2: PRHDT and FYEKMQ (reference sequence). In nucleotides, the CDR3 is TGTGCCAGTTCCCGGGACAGACAAGAGACCCAGTACTTC. It is translated as CASSRDRQETQYF. The variable domain in full, with the rest retrieved from reference TRBV13 and TRBJ2-5, is AAGVIQSPRHLIKEKRETATLKCYPIPRHDTVYWYQQGPGQDPQFLISFYEKMQSDKGSIPDRFSAQQFSDYHSELNMSSLELGDSALYFCASSRDRQETQYFGPGTRLLVL.

V usage is TRBV6-1 and J usage is TRBJ2-7; 9 bases agree with TRBD2. CDR3 length equals 16 residues. The V gene end was trimmed by 4 bases and the J gene end by 1 base; junction bases not matched to a gene: 8. In germline, CDR1 is MNHNS, CDR2 SASEGT. CDR3 residues: CASSAQTSGLSYEQYF. The CDR3 DNA reads TGTGCCAGCAGTGCCCAGACTAGCGGCCTTTCCTACGAGCAGTACTTC.

The chain combines TRBV4-2 with TRBJ2-3; 9 nucleotides match TRBD2. J gave up 4 bases and V 4 bases, and 6 bases lay outside the gene matches. CDR1 is LGHNA, CDR2 YNFKEQ, per germline. There are 15 residues in the CDR3. The chain's CDR3 is CASSRGTSFADTQYF. The DNA for the CDR3 is TGTGCCAGCAGCCGCGGGACTAGCTTTGCAGATACGCAGTATTTT.

The genes are TRBV2 and TRBJ2-2; D perhaps matches TRBD2 (5 bases). Trimming took off 2 bases at V and 6 bases at J, with 10 bases between the two ends. Germline V gene data show CDR1 as SNHLY and CDR2 as FYNNEI. The length of the CDR3 is 14 residues. CDR3: CASSEMRVPGELFF. The CDR3 DNA sequence: TGTGCCAGCAGTGAAATGAGGGTCCCCGGGGAGCTGTTTTTT.

In regard to this clone: A junction boundary mismatches the germline segment, possibly from a read error. CDR3 loop: CASSLGQTEETQYF. The CDR3 bases are TGTGCCAGCAGTTTAGGACAGACCGAAGAGACCCAGTACTTC. The chain has TRBV13 and TRBJ2-5; weak D call: TRBD1 (6 bases). Per the germline V gene, CDR1 is PRHDT and CDR2 is FYEKMQ (reference sequence). This CDR3 is 14 amino acids long. Variable domain in full (rest from reference TRBV13 and TRBJ2-5): AAGVIQSPRHLIKEKRETATLKCYPIPRHDTVYWYQQGPGQDPQFLISFYEKMQSDKGSIPDRFSAQQFSDYHSELNMSSLELGDSALYFCASSLGQTEETQYFGPGTRLLVL.

The chain has TRBV18 and TRBJ2-1; TRBD1 agrees at 9 bases. The CDR3 is 16 amino acids. Trimming took 3 bases from V and 5 from J; bases not matched to a gene: 8. Germline V gene sequence: CDR1 KGHSH, CDR2 LQKENI. The CDR3 DNA reads TGTGCCAGCTCACCCCGGAGCGGGACAGGGCACAATGAGCAGTTCTTC. Its protein product is CASSPRSGTGHNEQFF.

The chain combines TRBV30 with TRBJ1-1, with D possibly matching TRBD1 (5 bases). The V end lost 0 bases, the J end lost 6 bases, and 11 bases lay between the germline ends. This CDR3 contains 13 residues. Germline assignment: CDR1 GTSNPN and CDR2 SVGIG (reference sequence). The CDR3 region has the DNA TGTGCCTGGAGTGTACAGGAGCTGGCTGAAGCTTTCTTT. It translates to CAWSVQELAEAFF. Looking up the rest from reference TRBV30 and TRBJ1-1 gives the full variable domain: SQTIHQWPATLVQPVGSPLSLECTVEGTSNPNLYWYRQAAGRGLQLLFYSVGIGQISSEVPQNLSASRPQDRQFILSSKKLLLSDSGFYLCAWSVQELAEAFFGQGTRLTVV.

The rearrangement uses TRBV10-1 and TRBJ2-3; 9 positions agree with TRBD1. J was trimmed by 2 bases and V by 8 bases; bases with no gene match: 8. The CDR3 has 15 residues. Looked up from germline, CDR1 is WNHNN and CDR2 is SYGVQD (reference sequence). The DNA for the CDR3 is TGCGCCAGCCGCCGGGGACAGGGTTCCACAGATACGCAGTATTTT. Encoded protein: CASRRGQGSTDTQYF.

This chain connects TRBV3-1 (or the pseudogene TRBV3-2) to TRBJ2-7; D is undetermined. CDR1 and CDR2 from the germline V gene are LGHDT and YNNKEL (reference sequence). The CDR3 totals 15 residues. Trimming cost V 3 bases and J 0 bases, with 12 bases left between them. The CDR3 loop reads CASSHGHLSSYEQYF. The CDR3 DNA follows: TGTGCCAGCAGCCATGGTCACCTAAGCTCCTACGAGCAGTACTTC.

J is TRBJ1-2 and V is TRBV6-4; D gene uncertain. This CDR3 contains 13 residues. Trimming removed 0 bases at V and 7 bases at J, with 9 bases between. Germline V gene sequence: CDR1 MRHNA, CDR2 SNTAGT. CDR3 in DNA: TGTGCCAGCAGTGACTCAACAGCAACTGGCTACACCTTC. Protein product: CASSDSTATGYTF.

The chain uses TRBV5-1 and TRBJ1-6; possible D gene TRBD1, 5 bases. The germline V and J ends were trimmed by 6 bases and 13 bases, with 20 bases remaining between them. Germline CDR1 and CDR2: SGHRS and YFSETQ. This CDR3 is 14 amino acids long. CDR3 protein: CASTPEGHSSPLHF. The CDR3 DNA reads TGCGCCAGCACCCCGGAGGGGCATTCTTCCCCCCTCCACTTT.

The CDR3 coding sequence is TGTGCCAGCGGATCTGTCGGGTACGAGCAGTACTTC. Its protein product is CASGSVGYEQYF. This chain joins TRBV4-2 and TRBJ2-7; no clear D. Germline-derived CDR1 and CDR2 are LGHNA and YNFKEQ. V gave up 8 bases and J gave up 4 bases, with 12 bases separating them. The CDR3 loop spans 12 amino acids.

This clone was seen a few times. The chain carries TRBV2 and TRBJ1-5, with unresolved D. This CDR3 has 13 amino acids. Germline assignment: CDR1 SNHLY and CDR2 FYNNEI. V was trimmed by 4 bases and J by 5 bases, leaving 9 bases between them. DNA of the CDR3: TGTGCCAGCAGTGTTGTGAGATATCAGCCCCAGCATTTT. This gives the protein CASSVVRYQPQHF.

This chain joins TRBV5-8 and TRBJ1-6, with 7 bases that match TRBD1. Germline V lookup: CDR1 SGHTS, CDR2 YDEGEE. The CDR3 extends over 15 amino acids. The V gene end was trimmed by 5 bases and the J gene end by 8 bases; junction bases not matched to a gene: 10. The CDR3 bases are TGTGCCAGCAGTCCCAAAGGGACAGTGTATTCACCCCTCCACTTT. It yields the protein CASSPKGTVYSPLHF. The full variable domain, completed using reference TRBV5-8 and TRBJ1-6, is EAGVTQSPTHLIKTRGQQATLRCSPISGHTSVYWYQQALGLGLQFLLWYDEGEERNRGNFPPRFSGRQFPNYSSELNVNALELEDSALYLCASSPKGTVYSPLHFGNGTRLTVT.

This clone was seen just once. The V and J genes are TRBV27 and TRBJ2-2; D may be TRBD1 (5 bases). Trimming took off 3 bases at V and 7 bases at J, with 9 bases between the two ends. This CDR3 region has 13 residues. Germline V CDR1 and CDR2: MNHEY, SMNVEV (reference sequence). The CDR3 nucleotides are TGTGCCAGCAGTTTTCAGGGCGGCGGGGAGCTGTTTTTT. Its translation is CASSFQGGGELFF.